The 19 T cell receptor beta chains in this list originate from one sample, sequenced in a study of blood T cell repertoires in COVID-19. Profiling relied on immunoSEQ multiplex PCR, and the TCRdb table lists in-frame clones only, not all of them. The data contain roughly 320,000 clones, 75% to 90% of them singletons. Sequencing was performed on peripheral blood. The origin of the receptors is a woman aged 45-60 years with COVID-19, enrolled during active disease.

The chain employs TRBV6-2 or TRBV6-3 and TRBJ2-7, with 7 bases identical to TRBD1. The germline V gene encodes CDR1 MNHEY and CDR2 SVGEGT. The CDR3 is 15 amino acids. V gave up 5 bases and J gave up 2 bases; unmatched junction bases: 9. The CDR3 nucleotides read TGTGCCAGCAGTAACAACCGGGACAGAACCTACGAGCAGTACTTC. This sequence encodes CASSNNRDRTYEQYF.

The chain combines TRBV7-9 with TRBJ1-1; TRBD1 agrees at 7 bases. The germline V gene has CDR1 SEHNR and CDR2 FQNEAQ (reference sequence). This CDR3 is 16 amino acids long. V gave up 0 bases and J gave up 5 bases; unmatched junction bases: 9. The CDR3, as DNA: TGTGCCAGCAGCTTAGCGCGTGGGCAGGGGGAAACTGAAGCTTTCTTT. It encodes CASSLARGQGETEAFF.

V usage is TRBV15 and J usage is TRBJ2-2; the D gene is possibly TRBD1 (5 bases). V lost 2 bases to trimming and J lost 8 bases, with 12 bases between them. The length of the CDR3 is 14 residues. The V gene's germline CDR1 is LNHNV and CDR2 YYDKDF (reference sequence). This chain's CDR3 is CATSRQGGRGELFF. The DNA of the CDR3 is TGTGCCACCAGCAGACAGGGCGGCAGAGGGGAGCTGTTTTTT.

The chain uses TRBV6-6 and TRBJ2-3; D not resolved. V was cut by 4 bases and J by 4 bases, with 12 bases left in between. The CDR3 sequence is 14 residues long. Germline V lookup: CDR1 MNHNY, CDR2 SVGAGI (reference sequence). CDR3 loop: CASSSRVQADTQYF. The CDR3 DNA sequence: TGTGCCAGCAGTTCCCGGGTGCAAGCAGATACGCAGTATTTT.

The genes are TRBV24-1 and TRBJ2-3; D ambiguous. The V gene lost 5 bases and the J gene lost 3 bases, with 8 bases spanning the gap. CDR3 length: 13 residues. CDR1 KGHDR and CDR2 SFDVKD come from the germline V gene. The CDR3 here is CATSGNGTDTQYF. The DNA of the CDR3 is TGTGCCACCAGTGGGAACGGGACAGATACGCAGTATTTT.

In its sample, this clone was seen once. This sequence joins TRBV5-8 and TRBJ1-4; a weak D match, TRBD1 (6 bases). Deletions cut 3 bases from V and 0 bases from J, with 12 bases between. This CDR3 comprises 16 residues. Germline V gene data show CDR1 as SGHTS and CDR2 as YDEGEE. The chain's CDR3 is CASSYGQLATNEKLFF. CDR3 bases: TGTGCCAGCAGCTATGGACAGCTGGCAACTAATGAAAAACTGTTTTTT.

The rearrangement uses TRBV6-5 and TRBJ2-7, with 10 bases identical to TRBD2. There are 15 residues in the CDR3. The germline gives CDR1 MNHEY, CDR2 SVGAGI. Germline trimming cut 2 bases from V and 2 bases from J; bases unmatched to any gene: 3. The chain's CDR3 is CASSYQREGPYEQYF. In nucleotides, the CDR3 is TGTGCCAGCAGTTACCAGCGGGAGGGCCCCTACGAGCAGTACTTC.

This clone was seen once. The rearrangement links TRBV30 to TRBJ1-2; no clear D. Germline V lookup: CDR1 GTSNPN, CDR2 SVGIG (reference sequence). This CDR3 spans 14 amino acids. V was trimmed by 2 bases and J by 2 bases, leaving 12 bases between them. Here the CDR3 DNA reads TGTGCCTGGAGTTCCGGAGCGGGGAACTATGGCTACACCTTC. Translated: CAWSSGAGNYGYTF.

V gene TRBV5-1 combines with J gene TRBJ2-4, with 10 nucleotides matching TRBD2. Losses at the gene ends were 5 bases for V and 2 bases for J; bases not matched to a gene: 7. CDR1 is SGHRS and CDR2 is YFSETQ in the germline V gene. This CDR3 contains 16 residues. CDR3: CASSYQREGPKNIQYF. Written as DNA, the CDR3 is TGCGCCAGCAGTTACCAGCGGGAGGGACCCAAAAACATTCAGTACTTC.

The chain couples TRBV27 to TRBJ2-1; 7 bases fit TRBD1. After removal of 4 bases from V and 2 bases from J, the junction contained 5 bases not matched to a gene. There are 15 residues in the CDR3. CDR1 MNHEY and CDR2 SMNVEV come from the germline V gene (reference sequence). CDR3 bases: TGTGCCAGCAGTTCGAGGGGGCCCACCTACAATGAGCAGTTCTTC. As protein: CASSSRGPTYNEQFF.

The chain combines TRBV3-1 (or the pseudogene TRBV3-2) with TRBJ1-1; D possibly corresponds to TRBD1 (5 bases). V lost 2 bases, J lost 4 bases, and 17 bases lay in between. The CDR3 consists of 16 residues. CDR1 LGHDT and CDR2 YNNKEL come from the germline V gene (reference sequence). This CDR3 reads CASSQNYRTGGTEAFF. In DNA form, the CDR3 reads TGTGCCAGCAGCCAAAATTATAGGACCGGGGGCACTGAAGCTTTCTTT.

V and J are TRBV5-1 and TRBJ1-5; no firm D call. The CDR3 spans 14 residues. Germline V gene sequence: CDR1 SGHRS, CDR2 YFSETQ. V gave up 3 bases and J gave up 6 bases, with 13 bases separating them. In nucleotides, the CDR3 is TGCGCCAGCAGCTCCCTGGCGGGAGGTCAGCCCCAGCATTTT. It codes for CASSSLAGGQPQHF.

The chain carries TRBV11-3 and TRBJ2-1, with TRBD2 identical over 11 bases. Germline CDR1 SGHNT, CDR2 YENEEA. The CDR3 runs to 19 residues. Germline trimming cut 5 bases from V and 3 bases from J; bases unmatched to any gene: 15. The CDR3 region is CASSHLSSGTSGFYNEQFF. The CDR3 region has the DNA TGTGCCAGCAGCCATCTATCCTCCGGGACTAGCGGATTCTACAATGAGCAGTTCTTC. The variable domain in full, with the rest retrieved from reference TRBV11-3 and TRBJ2-1, is EAGVVQSPRYKIIEKKQPVAFWCNPISGHNTLYWYLQNLGQGPELLIRYENEEAVDDSQLPKDRFSAERLKGVDSTLKIQPAELGDSAVYLCASSHLSSGTSGFYNEQFFGPGTRLTVL.

This rearrangement joins TRBV5-6 to TRBJ2-3; 9 bases agree with TRBD1. The CDR3 spans 15 residues. The V segment lost 4 bases and the J segment 4 bases; nucleotides outside the gene matches: 7. Per the germline V gene, CDR1 is SGHDT and CDR2 is YYEEEE. The CDR3 is CASSPGTGIPDTQYF. CDR3 DNA sequence: TGTGCCAGCAGCCCCGGGACAGGGATCCCAGATACGCAGTATTTT.

The CDR3 nucleotides read TGTGCCAGCAGCTCTAGACTAGCGGGAGGCGAGCAGTACTTC. Translated: CASSSRLAGGEQYF. The chain has TRBV3-1 (or the pseudogene TRBV3-2) and TRBJ2-7; 13 nucleotides match TRBD2. Germline V gene sequence: CDR1 LGHDT, CDR2 YNNKEL (reference sequence). This CDR3 is built from 14 residues. V was pared by 5 bases and J by 6 bases, with 4 bases of the junction left unmatched.

The rearrangement joins TRBV28 to TRBJ2-7; TRBD1 matches 8 bases. The trim removed 6 bases at V and 9 bases at J, leaving 7 bases unmatched. Germline loops: CDR1 MDHEN, CDR2 SYDVKM. The CDR3 consists of 12 residues. The CDR3 region is CASRSGQGWQYF. CDR3 in DNA: TGTGCCAGCAGGTCCGGACAGGGATGGCAGTACTTC. Based on the CDR3 plus reference TRBV28 and TRBJ2-7, the full variable domain is DVKVTQSSRYLVKRTGEKVFLECVQDMDHENMFWYRQDPGLGLRLIYFSYDVKMKEKGDIPEGYSVSREKKERFSLILESASTNQTSMYLCASRSGQGWQYFGPGTRLTVT.

The gene calls are TRBV7-3 and TRBJ2-1; no firm D call. The CDR3 runs to 13 residues. V shed 4 bases and J shed 2 bases, with 6 bases lying between them. Germline lookup yields CDR1 SGHTA and CDR2 FQGTGA. Here the CDR3 reads CASSWAAYNEQFF. The CDR3 nucleotides are TGTGCCAGCAGCTGGGCCGCCTACAATGAGCAGTTCTTC.

Comments on this clone: The sample holds other DNA sequences that translate to the same CDR3. The rearrangement links TRBV30 to TRBJ1-1; D uncertain. The CDR3 spans 13 residues. The germline CDR1 and CDR2 sequences are GTSNPN and SVGIG (reference sequence). V was trimmed by 0 bases and J by 1 base, leaving 6 bases between them. The CDR3 is CAWSVGGNTEAFF. The CDR3 coding sequence is TGTGCCTGGAGTGTTGGAGGGAACACTGAAGCTTTCTTT.

The rearrangement links TRBV4-3 to TRBJ2-3; D may be TRBD2 (6 bases). Germline V CDR1 and CDR2: LGHNA, YSLEER. The CDR3 extends over 16 amino acids. The V end lost 0 bases, the J end lost 3 bases, and 13 bases lay between the germline ends. The CDR3 spells CASSQDAGRGTDTQYF. The CDR3 DNA follows: TGCGCCAGCAGCCAAGACGCGGGAAGGGGAACAGATACGCAGTATTTT.